The rows below give T cell receptor beta chains drawn from one sample of a study of cytomegalovirus exposure and HLA in healthy donors. Sequencing used immunoSEQ multiplex PCR; TCRdb keeps in-frame clones, though not all of them. Of about 94,000 clones listed, approximately 78% are singletons. The sequencing sample was made of PBMCs. These receptors all come from a woman aged 55-75 years in good health and CMV-seronegative. The CDR3 runs from the conserved cysteine through the conserved F or W. D genes are given only for firm matches. Clone size is not always given. Where it is, it says once, few, many or a class for expanded clones.

len,abundance,d_gene,v_gene,j_gene,CDR3nt,CDR3aa
14,-,-,TRBV19,TRBJ2-2,TGTGCCAGTAGCCGAACAGGGTACCCCGGGGAGCTGTTTTTT,CASSRTGYPGELFF
16,-,TRBD2,TRBV25-1,TRBJ2-1,TGTGCCAGCAGTCAAGGTACTAGCGGGGGACTCAATGAGCAGTTCTTC,CASSQGTSGGLNEQFF
14,-,TRBD1,TRBV6-1,TRBJ1-5,TGTGCCAGCAGTGGACAGGGGAGCAATCAGCCCCAGCATTTT,CASSGQGSNQPQHF
16,-,TRBD2,TRBV25-1,TRBJ2-1,TGTGCCAGCAGTCCCTCGACTAGCGGGTTATACAATGAGCAGTTCTTC,CASSPSTSGLYNEQFF
13,once,-,TRBV29-1,TRBJ2-3,TGCAGCGTTGAATGGGACATTAGGGATACGCAGTATTTT,CSVEWDIRDTQYF
15,-,TRBD2,TRBV5-1,TRBJ2-1,TGCGCCAGCAGCGTTAGCGGGGGGCTGGGGAATGAGCAGTTCTTC,CASSVSGGLGNEQFF
14,-,-,TRBV28,TRBJ2-7,TGTGCCAGCTCCGAGGGGGGGAGCGGCTACGAGCAGTACTTC,CASSEGGSGYEQYF
14,few,TRBD1,TRBV6-1,TRBJ2-5,TGTGCCAGCACTCCGGGACAGTTGCGAGAGACCCAGTACTTC,CASTPGQLRETQYF
12,-,TRBD1,TRBV28,TRBJ1-2,TGTGCCACCTTAACAGGGGCAGGAGGCTACACCTTC,CATLTGAGGYTF
16,-,TRBD2,TRBV4-3,TRBJ2-2,TGCGCCAGCAGCCAAGAGGTAGCGGGGGGCACCGGGGAGCTGTTTTTT,CASSQEVAGGTGELFF
14,-,-,TRBV9,TRBJ2-3,TGTGCCAGCAGCGCTACGGACTGGGGAGATACGCAGTATTTT,CASSATDWGDTQYF
17,few,TRBD2,TRBV9,TRBJ2-2,TGTGCCAGCAGCGTAGGGGCTAGCGGGGGGTTATCCGGGGAGCTGTTTTTT,CASSVGASGGLSGELFF
13,few,-,TRBV28,TRBJ1-1,TGTGCCAGCAGTTTTACAGGGAGTACTGAAGCTTTCTTT,CASSFTGSTEAFF
12,-,-,TRBV4-1,TRBJ2-3,TGCGCCAGCAGCCAAGACGGAGATACGCAGTATTTT,CASSQDGDTQYF
15,-,TRBD2,TRBV6-5,TRBJ2-1,TGTGCCAGCAGTTACTCCTGGACTAGCGGCTCCGAGCAGTTCTTC,CASSYSWTSGSEQFF
12,-,-,TRBV28,TRBJ1-5,TGTGCCAGCAGTTTTACGGATCAGCCCCAGCATTTT,CASSFTDQPQHF
16,-,TRBD2,TRBV2,TRBJ2-1,TGTGCCACCCTTATACTAGCGGGGCCCTCCTACAATGAGCAGTTCTTC,CATLILAGPSYNEQFF
16,-,-,TRBV28,TRBJ1-3,TGTGCCAGCAGTTTGATACTTAGGGGGACAAGAAACACCATATATTTT,CASSLILRGTRNTIYF
14,-,-,TRBV19,TRBJ1-5,TGTGCCAGTATTGAACGGGGTGGGAGTCAGCCCCAGCATTTT,CASIERGGSQPQHF
15,-,-,TRBV10-3,TRBJ1-4,TGTGCCATCAGTGACTCCCAGGGAGGGTCCGAAAAACTGTTTTTT,CAISDSQGGSEKLFF
15,-,-,TRBV6-5,TRBJ1-1,TGTGCCAGCAGTTACTCTAGACTAGGATTAGGTGAAGCTTTCTTT,CASSYSRLGLGEAFF
15,few,TRBD1,TRBV4-1,TRBJ1-3,TGCGCCAGCAGCCAGACAGGGAGGACTGGAAACACCATATATTTT,CASSQTGRTGNTIYF
13,-,TRBD1,TRBV2,TRBJ2-7,TGTGCCAGCGGAGAGGGGGCTTTTTATGAGCAGTACTTC,CASGEGAFYEQYF
14,-,TRBD1,TRBV4-3,TRBJ1-1,TGCGCCAGCAGAAGCGGACAGGGGAACACTGAAGCTTTCTTT,CASRSGQGNTEAFF
15,-,TRBD2,TRBV5-6,TRBJ2-7,TGTGCCAGCAGCTCGAGGGGACTAGCGGGGGGCAGGGAGTACTTC,CASSSRGLAGGREYF
15,-,TRBD1,TRBV6-5,TRBJ1-3,TGTGCCAGCACCCCGGGACAGGCAGGAGGAAACACCATATATTTT,CASTPGQAGGNTIYF
16,-,TRBD1,TRBV2,TRBJ1-1,TGTGCCAGCAGTCCACCCCTCGGGACAGCGAACACTGAAGCTTTCTTT,CASSPPLGTANTEAFF
17,-,TRBD1,TRBV2,TRBJ2-5,TGTGCCAGCACCCAAGAGAGGGGACAGGGTACTAGAGGGACCCAGTACTTC,CASTQERGQGTRGTQYF
15,-,-,TRBV4-3,TRBJ2-3,TGCGCCAGCAGCCAAGTACAAGGGAGGCGAGATACGCAGTATTTT,CASSQVQGRRDTQYF
13,-,TRBD2,TRBV7-8,TRBJ2-7,TGTGCCAGCAGCTTGGCGGGAGTGGGGGAGCAGTACTTC,CASSLAGVGEQYF
13,-,-,TRBV27,TRBJ1-5,TGTGCCAGCTGGGGCGGCGGCGCACAGCCCCAGCATTTT,CASWGGGAQPQHF
13,-,-,TRBV5-1,TRBJ1-1,TGCGCCAGCAGCAGGGGCGCCAACACTGAAGCTTTCTTT,CASSRGANTEAFF
12,-,-,TRBV6-5,TRBJ1-2,TGTGCCAGCACGGGGGGTGGCTATGGCTACACCTTC,CASTGGGYGYTF
13,-,-,TRBV11-3,TRBJ2-3,TGTGCCAGCAGCTTAGGGGGCCAGGATACGCAGTATTTT,CASSLGGQDTQYF
12,-,-,TRBV29-1,TRBJ1-1,TGCAGCGGGGGAGTGGGGAACACTGAAGCTTTCTTT,CSGGVGNTEAFF
13,-,-,TRBV6-5,TRBJ2-7,TGTGCCAGCACCAGGACAGACTACGCGGAGCAGTACTTC,CASTRTDYAEQYF
12,few,-,TRBV2,TRBJ2-7,TGTGCCAGCACCCTAACGAATTACGAGCAGTACTTC,CASTLTNYEQYF